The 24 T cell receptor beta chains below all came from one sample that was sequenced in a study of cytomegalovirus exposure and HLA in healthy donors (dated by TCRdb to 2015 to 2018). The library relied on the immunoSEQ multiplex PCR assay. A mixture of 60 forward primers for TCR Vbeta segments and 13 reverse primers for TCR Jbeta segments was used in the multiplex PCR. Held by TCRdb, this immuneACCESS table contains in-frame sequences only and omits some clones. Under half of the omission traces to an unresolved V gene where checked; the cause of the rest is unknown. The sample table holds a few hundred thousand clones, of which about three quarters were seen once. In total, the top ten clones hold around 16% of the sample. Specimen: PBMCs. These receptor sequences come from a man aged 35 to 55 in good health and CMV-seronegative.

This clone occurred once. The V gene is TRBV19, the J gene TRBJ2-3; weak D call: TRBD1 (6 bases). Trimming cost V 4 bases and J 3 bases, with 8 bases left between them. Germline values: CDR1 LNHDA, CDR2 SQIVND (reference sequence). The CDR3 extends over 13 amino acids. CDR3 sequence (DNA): TGTGCCAGTAGTAGAGGGGGAACAGATACGCAGTATTTT. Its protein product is CASSRGGTDTQYF. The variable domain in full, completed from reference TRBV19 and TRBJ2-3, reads DGGITQSPKYLFRKEGQNVTLSCEQNLNHDAMYWYRQDPGQGLRLIYYSQIVNDFQKGDIAEGYSVSREKKESFPLTVTSAQKNPTAFYLCASSRGGTDTQYFGPGTRLTVL.

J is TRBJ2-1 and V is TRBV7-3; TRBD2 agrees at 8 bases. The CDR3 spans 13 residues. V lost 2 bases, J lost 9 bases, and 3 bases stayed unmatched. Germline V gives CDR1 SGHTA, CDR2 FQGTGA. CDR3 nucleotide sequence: TGTGCCAGCAGCTTACGGGGGGGCCGTGAGCAGTTCTTC. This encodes CASSLRGGREQFF.

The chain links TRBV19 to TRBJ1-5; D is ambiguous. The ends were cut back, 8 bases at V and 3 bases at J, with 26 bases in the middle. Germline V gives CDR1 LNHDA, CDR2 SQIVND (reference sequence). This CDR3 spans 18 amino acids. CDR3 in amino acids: CASSPGSWIQYTNQPQHF. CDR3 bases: TGTGCCAGTTCTCCCGGGAGTTGGATCCAGTACACCAATCAGCCCCAGCATTTT.

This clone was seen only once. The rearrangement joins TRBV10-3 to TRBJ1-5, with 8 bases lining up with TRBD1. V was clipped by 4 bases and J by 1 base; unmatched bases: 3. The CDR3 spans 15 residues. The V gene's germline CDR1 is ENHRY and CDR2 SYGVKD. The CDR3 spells CAISADRGSNQPQHF. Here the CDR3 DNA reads TGTGCCATCAGTGCAGACAGGGGAAGCAATCAGCCCCAGCATTTT.

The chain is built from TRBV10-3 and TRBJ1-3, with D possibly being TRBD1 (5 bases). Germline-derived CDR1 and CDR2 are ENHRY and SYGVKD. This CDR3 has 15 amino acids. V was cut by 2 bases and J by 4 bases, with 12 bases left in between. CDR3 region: CAISEPGRRGNTIYF. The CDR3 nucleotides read TGTGCCATCAGTGAGCCAGGGCGACGCGGAAACACCATATATTTT.

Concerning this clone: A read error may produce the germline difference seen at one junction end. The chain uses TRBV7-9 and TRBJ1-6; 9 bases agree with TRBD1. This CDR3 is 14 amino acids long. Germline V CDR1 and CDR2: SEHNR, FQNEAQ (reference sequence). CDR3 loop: CSSSFDRGWAPLHF. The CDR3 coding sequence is TGTTCCAGCAGCTTCGACAGGGGGTGGGCACCCCTCCACTTT.

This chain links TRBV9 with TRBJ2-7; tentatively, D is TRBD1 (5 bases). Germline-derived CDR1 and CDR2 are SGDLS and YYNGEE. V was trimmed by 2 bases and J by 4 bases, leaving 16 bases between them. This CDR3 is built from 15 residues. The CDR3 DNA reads TGTGCCAGCAGCGTGTCCCAGGGCCTAACATACGAGCAGTACTTC. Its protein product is CASSVSQGLTYEQYF.

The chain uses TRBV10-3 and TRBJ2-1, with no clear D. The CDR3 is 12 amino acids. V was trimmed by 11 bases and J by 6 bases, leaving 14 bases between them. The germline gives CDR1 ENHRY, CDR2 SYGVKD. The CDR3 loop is CASSAPGNEQFF. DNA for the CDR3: TGTGCCTCCTCAGCGCCGGGCAATGAGCAGTTCTTC.

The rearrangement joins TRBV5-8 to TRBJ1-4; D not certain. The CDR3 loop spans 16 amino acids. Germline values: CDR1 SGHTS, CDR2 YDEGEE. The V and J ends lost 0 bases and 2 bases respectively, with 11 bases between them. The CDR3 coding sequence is TGTGCCAGCAGCTTGGCCGTCCCGGGGACTAATGAAAAACTGTTTTTT. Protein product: CASSLAVPGTNEKLFF.

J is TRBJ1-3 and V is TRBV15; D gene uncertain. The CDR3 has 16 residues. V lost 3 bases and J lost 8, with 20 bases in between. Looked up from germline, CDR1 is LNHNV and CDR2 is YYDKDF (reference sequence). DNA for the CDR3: TGTGCCACCAGCAGGGGAAGCTACCCGAGGGCGGACACCATATATTTT. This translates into CATSRGSYPRADTIYF.

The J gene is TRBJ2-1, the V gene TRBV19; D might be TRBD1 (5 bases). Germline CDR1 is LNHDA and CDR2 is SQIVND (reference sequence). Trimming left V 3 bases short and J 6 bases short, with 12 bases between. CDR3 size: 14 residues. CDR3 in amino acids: CASSIAGSGNEQFF. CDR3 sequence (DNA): TGTGCCAGTAGTATTGCAGGGTCTGGCAATGAGCAGTTCTTC.

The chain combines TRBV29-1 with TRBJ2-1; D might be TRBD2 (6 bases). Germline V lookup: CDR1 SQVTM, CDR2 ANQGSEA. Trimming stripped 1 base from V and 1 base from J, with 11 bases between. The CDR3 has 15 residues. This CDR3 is CSVEGYGTSYNEQFF. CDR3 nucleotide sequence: TGCAGCGTTGAAGGATACGGGACTTCCTACAATGAGCAGTTCTTC.

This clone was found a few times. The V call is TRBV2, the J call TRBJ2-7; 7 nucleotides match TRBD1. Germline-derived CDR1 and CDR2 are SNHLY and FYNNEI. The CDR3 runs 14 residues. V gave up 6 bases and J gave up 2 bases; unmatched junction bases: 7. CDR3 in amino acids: CASSLQGFPYEQYF. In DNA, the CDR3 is TGTGCCAGCAGCCTACAGGGGTTCCCCTACGAGCAGTACTTC.

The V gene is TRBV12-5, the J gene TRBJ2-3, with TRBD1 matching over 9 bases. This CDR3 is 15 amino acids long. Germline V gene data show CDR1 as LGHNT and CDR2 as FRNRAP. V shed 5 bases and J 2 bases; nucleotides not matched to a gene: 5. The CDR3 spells CASGDRTGVTDTQYF. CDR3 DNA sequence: TGTGCTAGTGGTGACAGGACAGGGGTCACAGATACGCAGTATTTT.

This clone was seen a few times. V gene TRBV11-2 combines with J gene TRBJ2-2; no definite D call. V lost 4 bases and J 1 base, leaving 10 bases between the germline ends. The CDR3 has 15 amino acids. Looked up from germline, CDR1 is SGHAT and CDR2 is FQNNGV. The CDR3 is CASSSPRVNTGELFF. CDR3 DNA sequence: TGTGCCAGCAGCTCTCCCCGGGTGAACACCGGGGAGCTGTTTTTT.

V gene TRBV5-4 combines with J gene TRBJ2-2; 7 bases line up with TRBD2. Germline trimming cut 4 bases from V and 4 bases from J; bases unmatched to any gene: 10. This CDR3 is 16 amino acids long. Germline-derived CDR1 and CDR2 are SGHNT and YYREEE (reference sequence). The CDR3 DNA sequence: TGTGCCAGCAGCCCGGGAGGAGGTAGCTTCACCGGGGAGCTGTTTTTT. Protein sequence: CASSPGGGSFTGELFF.

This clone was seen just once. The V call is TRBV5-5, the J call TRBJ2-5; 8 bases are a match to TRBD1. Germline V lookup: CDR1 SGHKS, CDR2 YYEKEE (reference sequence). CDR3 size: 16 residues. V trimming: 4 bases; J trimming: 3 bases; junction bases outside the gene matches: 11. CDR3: CASSRRHQGAEETQYF. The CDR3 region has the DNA TGTGCCAGCAGCCGGCGTCATCAGGGGGCTGAAGAGACCCAGTACTTC.

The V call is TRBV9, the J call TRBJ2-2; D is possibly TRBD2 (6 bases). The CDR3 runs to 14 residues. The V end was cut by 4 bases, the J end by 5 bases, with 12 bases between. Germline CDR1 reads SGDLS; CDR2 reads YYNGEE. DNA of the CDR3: TGTGCCAGCAGCCAAGGTGGGGGGACCGGGGAGCTGTTTTTT. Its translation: CASSQGGGTGELFF.

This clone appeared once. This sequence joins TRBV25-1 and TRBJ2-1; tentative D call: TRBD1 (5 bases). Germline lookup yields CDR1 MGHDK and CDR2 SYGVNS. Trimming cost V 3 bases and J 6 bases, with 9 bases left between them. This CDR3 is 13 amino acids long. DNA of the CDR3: TGTGCCAGCAGTGATTTCAGGGCCAATGAGCAGTTCTTC. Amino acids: CASSDFRANEQFF.

The CDR3 protein is CASSYIYPGGAYEQYF. The CDR3 nucleotides are TGTGCCAGCAGCTATATTTATCCAGGGGGCGCGTACGAGCAGTACTTC. The chain combines TRBV5-8 with TRBJ2-7; 8 bases agree with TRBD1. This CDR3 region has 16 residues. Germline loops: CDR1 SGHTS, CDR2 YDEGEE. The ends lost 3 bases at V and 4 bases at J; junction bases unmatched: 12.

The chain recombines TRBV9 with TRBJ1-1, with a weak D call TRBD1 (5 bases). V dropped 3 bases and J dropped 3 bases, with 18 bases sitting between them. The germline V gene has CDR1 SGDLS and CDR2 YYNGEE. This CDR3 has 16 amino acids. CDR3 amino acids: CASSADDWGLYTEAFF. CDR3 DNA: TGTGCCAGCAGCGCAGACGACTGGGGACTTTACACTGAAGCTTTCTTT.

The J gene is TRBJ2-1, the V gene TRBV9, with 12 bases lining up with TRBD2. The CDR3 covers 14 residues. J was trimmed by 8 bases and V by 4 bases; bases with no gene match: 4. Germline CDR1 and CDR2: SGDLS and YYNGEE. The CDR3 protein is CASSLTSGRDEQFF. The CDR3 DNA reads TGTGCCAGCAGCTTGACTAGCGGGAGAGATGAGCAGTTCTTC.

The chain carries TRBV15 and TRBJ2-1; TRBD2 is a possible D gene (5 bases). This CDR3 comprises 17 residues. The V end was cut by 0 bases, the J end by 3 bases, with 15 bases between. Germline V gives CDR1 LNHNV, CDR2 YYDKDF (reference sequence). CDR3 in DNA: TGTGCCACCAGCAGAGATCTCTACCCCGGGAACTACAATGAGCAGTTCTTC. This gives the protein CATSRDLYPGNYNEQFF.

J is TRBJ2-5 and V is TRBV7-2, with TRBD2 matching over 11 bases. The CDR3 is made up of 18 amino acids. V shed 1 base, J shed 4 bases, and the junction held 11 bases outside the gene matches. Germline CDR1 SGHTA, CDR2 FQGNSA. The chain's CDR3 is CASSLELAGAPSRETQYF. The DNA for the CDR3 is TGTGCCAGCAGCTTAGAACTAGCGGGGGCCCCGTCAAGAGAGACCCAGTACTTC.